The T cell receptor beta chain described here comes from a study of blood T cell repertoires in COVID-19. Study details: Acute and convalescent COVID-19 samples came from the United States, Italy and Spain. T cells, B-cell-depleted T cells, or PBMCs provided the cDNA or gDNA that served as material.

Per the authors' pipeline: Reference gene primer amplification yielded estimated nucleated cell counts. TCRdb's copy holds only in-frame clones and misses some; the assay was immunoSEQ multiplex PCR. The D gene and trimming were derived from the DNA, and the V and J assignments and clone size from that table. The sample consists of 250,000 to 350,000 clones, around nine tenths of them appearing once. Patients at the Seattle site were enrolled during active infection and followed longitudinally. The receptor was derived from a woman between 25 and 40 years old with COVID-19, enrolled during active disease. Sequences were obtained from peripheral blood.

This CDR3 reads CASSDKEAETQYF. In nucleotides, the CDR3 is TGTGCCAGCAGTGACAAGGAGGCAGAGACCCAGTACTTC. J is TRBJ2-5 and V is TRBV6-2 or TRBV6-3; D is perhaps TRBD2 (5 bases). Germline values: CDR1 MNHEY, CDR2 SVGEGT. V was pared by 5 bases and J by 4 bases, with 11 bases between. This CDR3 has 13 residues.